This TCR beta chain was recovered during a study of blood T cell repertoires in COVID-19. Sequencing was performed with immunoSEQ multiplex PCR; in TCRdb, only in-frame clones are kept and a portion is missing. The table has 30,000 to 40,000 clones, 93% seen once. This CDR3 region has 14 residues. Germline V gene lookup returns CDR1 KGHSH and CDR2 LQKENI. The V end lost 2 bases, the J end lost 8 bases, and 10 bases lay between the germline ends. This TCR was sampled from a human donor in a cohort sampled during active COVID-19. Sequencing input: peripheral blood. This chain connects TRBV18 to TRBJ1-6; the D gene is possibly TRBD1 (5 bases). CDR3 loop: CASSPTQGDSPLHF. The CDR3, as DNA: TGTGCCAGCTCACCAACCCAGGGCGATTCACCCCTCCACTTT.